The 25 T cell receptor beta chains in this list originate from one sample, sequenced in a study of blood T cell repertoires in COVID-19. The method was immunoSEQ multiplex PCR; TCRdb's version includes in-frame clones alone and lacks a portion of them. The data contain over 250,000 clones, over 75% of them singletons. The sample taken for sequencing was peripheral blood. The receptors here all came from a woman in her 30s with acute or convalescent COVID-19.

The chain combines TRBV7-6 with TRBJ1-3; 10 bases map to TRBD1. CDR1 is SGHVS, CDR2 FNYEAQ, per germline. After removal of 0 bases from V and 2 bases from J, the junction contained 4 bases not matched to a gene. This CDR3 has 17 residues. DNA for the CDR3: TGTGCCAGCAGCTTAGCGGGACAGGGGATCGCTGGAAACACCATATATTTT. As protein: CASSLAGQGIAGNTIYF.

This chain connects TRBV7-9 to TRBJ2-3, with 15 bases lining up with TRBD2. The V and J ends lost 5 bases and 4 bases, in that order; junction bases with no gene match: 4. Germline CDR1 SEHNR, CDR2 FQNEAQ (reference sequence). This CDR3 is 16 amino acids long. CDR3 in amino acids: CASSTGLAGGADTQYF. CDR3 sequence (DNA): TGTGCCAGCAGCACAGGACTAGCGGGAGGGGCAGATACGCAGTATTTT.

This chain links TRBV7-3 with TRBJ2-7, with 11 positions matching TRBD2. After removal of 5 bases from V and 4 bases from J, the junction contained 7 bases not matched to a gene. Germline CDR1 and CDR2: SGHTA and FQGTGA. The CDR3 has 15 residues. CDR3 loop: CASSVAGGFFYEQYF. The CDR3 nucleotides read TGTGCCAGCAGCGTAGCGGGAGGGTTTTTTTACGAGCAGTACTTC.

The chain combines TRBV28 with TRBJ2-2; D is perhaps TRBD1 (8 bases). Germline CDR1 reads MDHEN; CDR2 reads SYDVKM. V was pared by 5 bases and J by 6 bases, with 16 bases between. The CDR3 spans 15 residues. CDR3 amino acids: CASSPRTGRAGELFF. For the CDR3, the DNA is TGTGCCAGCAGTCCCCGGACAGGGAGGGCCGGGGAGCTGTTTTTT.

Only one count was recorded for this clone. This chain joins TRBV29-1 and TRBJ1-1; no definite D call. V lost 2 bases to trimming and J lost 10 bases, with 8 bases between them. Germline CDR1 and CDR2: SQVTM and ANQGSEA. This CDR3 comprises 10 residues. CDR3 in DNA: TGCAGCGTTGAAAACCAGGTAGCTTTCTTT. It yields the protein CSVENQVAFF. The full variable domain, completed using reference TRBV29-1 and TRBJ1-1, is SAVISQKPSRDICQRGTSLTIQCQVDSQVTMMFWYRQQPGQSLTLIATANQGSEATYESGFVIDKFPISRPNLTFSTLTVSNMSPEDSSIYLCSVENQVAFFGQGTRLTVV.

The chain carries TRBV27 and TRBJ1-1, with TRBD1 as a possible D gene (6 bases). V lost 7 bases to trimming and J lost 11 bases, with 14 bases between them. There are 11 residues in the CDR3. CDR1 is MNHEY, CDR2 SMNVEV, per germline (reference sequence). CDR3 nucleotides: TGTGCCAGCATCGAGGGAGGGGGTGCTTTCTTT. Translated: CASIEGGGAFF.

CDR3 sequence reads: CASSWSGSSYNEQFF. As DNA, the CDR3 is TGCGCCAGCAGCTGGAGCGGGAGCTCCTACAATGAGCAGTTCTTC. The rearrangement uses TRBV5-1 and TRBJ2-1, with 8 bases fitting TRBD2. V shed 3 bases, J shed 0 bases, and the junction held 2 bases outside the gene matches. In germline, CDR1 is SGHRS, CDR2 YFSETQ. The CDR3 has 15 amino acids.

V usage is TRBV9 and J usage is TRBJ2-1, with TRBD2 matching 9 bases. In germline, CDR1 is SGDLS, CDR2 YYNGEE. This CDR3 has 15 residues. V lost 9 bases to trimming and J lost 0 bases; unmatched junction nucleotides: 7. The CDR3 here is CATLTSGTSYNEQFF. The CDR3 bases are TGTGCCACCCTGACTAGCGGAACCTCCTACAATGAGCAGTTCTTC.

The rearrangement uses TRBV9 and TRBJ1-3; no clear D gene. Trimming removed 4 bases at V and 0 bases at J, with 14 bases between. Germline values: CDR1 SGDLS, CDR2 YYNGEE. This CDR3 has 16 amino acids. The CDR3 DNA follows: TGTGCCAGCAGCCCTCGTACATCCGTCTCTGGAAACACCATATATTTT. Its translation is CASSPRTSVSGNTIYF.

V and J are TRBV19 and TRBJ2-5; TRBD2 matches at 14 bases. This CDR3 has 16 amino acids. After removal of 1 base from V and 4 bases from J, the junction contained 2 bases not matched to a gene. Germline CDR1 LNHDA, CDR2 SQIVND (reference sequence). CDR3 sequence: CASSIGLAGGVETQYF. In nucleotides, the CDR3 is TGTGCCAGTAGTATAGGACTAGCGGGAGGGGTAGAGACCCAGTACTTC.

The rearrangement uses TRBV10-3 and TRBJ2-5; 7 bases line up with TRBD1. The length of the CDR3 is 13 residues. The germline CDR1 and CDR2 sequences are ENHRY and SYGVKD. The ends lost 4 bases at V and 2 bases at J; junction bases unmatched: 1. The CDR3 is CAISAGQQETQYF. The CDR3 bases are TGTGCCATCAGTGCGGGACAGCAAGAGACCCAGTACTTC.

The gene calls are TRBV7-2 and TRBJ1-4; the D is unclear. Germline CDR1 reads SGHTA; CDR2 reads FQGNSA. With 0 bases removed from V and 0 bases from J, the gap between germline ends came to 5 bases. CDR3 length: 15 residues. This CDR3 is CASSLAFSTNEKLFF. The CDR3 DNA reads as TGTGCCAGCAGCTTAGCGTTCTCAACTAATGAAAAACTGTTTTTT.

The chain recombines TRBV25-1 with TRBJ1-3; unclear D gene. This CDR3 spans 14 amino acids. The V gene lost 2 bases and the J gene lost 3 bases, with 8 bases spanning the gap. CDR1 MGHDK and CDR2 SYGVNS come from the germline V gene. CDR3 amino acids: CASSELGGGNTIYF. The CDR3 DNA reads TGTGCCAGCAGTGAACTCGGTGGTGGAAACACCATATATTTT.

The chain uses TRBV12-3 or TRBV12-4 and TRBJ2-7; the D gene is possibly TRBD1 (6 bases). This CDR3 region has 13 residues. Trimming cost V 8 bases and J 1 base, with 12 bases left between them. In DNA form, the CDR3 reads TGTGCCAGCGCCCGGGACATTTCCTACGAGCAGTACTTC. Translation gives CASARDISYEQYF.

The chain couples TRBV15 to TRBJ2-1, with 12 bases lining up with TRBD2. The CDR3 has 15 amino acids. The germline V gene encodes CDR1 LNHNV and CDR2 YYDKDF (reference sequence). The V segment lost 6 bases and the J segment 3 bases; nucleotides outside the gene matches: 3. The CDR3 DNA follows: TGTGCCACCAGGACTAGCGGGAGTATCTACAATGAGCAGTTCTTC. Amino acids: CATRTSGSIYNEQFF.

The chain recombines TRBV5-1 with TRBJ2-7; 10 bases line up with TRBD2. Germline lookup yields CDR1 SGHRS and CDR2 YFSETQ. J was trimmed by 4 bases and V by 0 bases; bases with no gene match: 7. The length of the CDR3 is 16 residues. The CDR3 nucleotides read TGCGCCAGCAGCTTGGGGAGCGGGAGGGCCTTTTACGAGCAGTACTTC. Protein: CASSLGSGRAFYEQYF.

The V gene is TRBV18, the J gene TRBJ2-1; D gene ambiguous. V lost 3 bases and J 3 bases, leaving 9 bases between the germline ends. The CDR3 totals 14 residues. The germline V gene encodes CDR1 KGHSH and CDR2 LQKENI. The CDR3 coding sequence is TGTGCCAGCTCACCCCCCGCCAGCTACAATGAGCAGTTCTTC. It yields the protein CASSPPASYNEQFF. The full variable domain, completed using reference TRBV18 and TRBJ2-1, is NAGVMQNPRHLVRRRGQEARLRCSPMKGHSHVYWYRQLPEEGLKFMVYLQKENIIDESGMPKERFSAEFPKEGPSILRIQQVVRGDSAAYFCASSPPASYNEQFFGPGTRLTVL.

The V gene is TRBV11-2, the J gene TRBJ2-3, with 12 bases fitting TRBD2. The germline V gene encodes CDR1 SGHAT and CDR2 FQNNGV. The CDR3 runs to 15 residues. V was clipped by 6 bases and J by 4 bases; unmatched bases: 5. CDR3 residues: CASRRLAGGADTQYF. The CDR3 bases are TGTGCCAGCAGACGCCTAGCGGGAGGGGCAGATACGCAGTATTTT.

CDR3 protein: CAWSVSTGNFEQYF. The CDR3 DNA follows: TGTGCCTGGAGTGTAAGTACCGGGAACTTCGAGCAGTACTTC. This chain connects TRBV30 to TRBJ2-7; D perhaps matches TRBD2 (5 bases). This CDR3 has 14 residues. V was pared by 0 bases and J by 6 bases, with 15 bases between. Germline lookup yields CDR1 GTSNPN and CDR2 SVGIG (reference sequence).

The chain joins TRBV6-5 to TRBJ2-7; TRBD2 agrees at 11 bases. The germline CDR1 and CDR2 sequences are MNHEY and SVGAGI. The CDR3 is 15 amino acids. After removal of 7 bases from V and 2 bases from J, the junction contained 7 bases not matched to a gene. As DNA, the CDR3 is TGTGCCAGCATAGCGGGACTAGCGGTTACCTACGAGCAGTACTTC. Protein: CASIAGLAVTYEQYF.

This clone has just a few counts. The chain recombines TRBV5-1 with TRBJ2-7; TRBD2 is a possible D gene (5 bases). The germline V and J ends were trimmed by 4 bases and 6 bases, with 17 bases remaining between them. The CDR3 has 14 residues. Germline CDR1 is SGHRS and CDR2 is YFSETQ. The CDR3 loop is CASSIGGPSLEQYF. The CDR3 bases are TGCGCCAGCAGCATCGGAGGCCCCTCCCTCGAGCAGTACTTC.

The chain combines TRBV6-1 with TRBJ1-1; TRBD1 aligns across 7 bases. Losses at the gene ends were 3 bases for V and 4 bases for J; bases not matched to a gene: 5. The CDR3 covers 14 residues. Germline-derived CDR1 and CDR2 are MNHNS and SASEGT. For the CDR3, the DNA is TGTGCCAGCAGTGACAAACAGGGGTCCACTGAAGCTTTCTTT. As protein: CASSDKQGSTEAFF.

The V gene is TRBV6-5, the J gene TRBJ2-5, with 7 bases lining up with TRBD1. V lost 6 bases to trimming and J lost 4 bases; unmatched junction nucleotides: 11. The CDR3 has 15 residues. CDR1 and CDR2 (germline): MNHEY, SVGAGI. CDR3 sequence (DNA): TGTGCCAGCAGCCCGGGACAGTGGATGTTAGAGACCCAGTACTTC. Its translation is CASSPGQWMLETQYF.

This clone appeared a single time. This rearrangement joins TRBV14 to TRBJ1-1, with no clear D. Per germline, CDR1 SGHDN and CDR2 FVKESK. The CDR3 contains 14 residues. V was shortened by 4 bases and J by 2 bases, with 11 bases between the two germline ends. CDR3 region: CASSLLLSNTEAFF. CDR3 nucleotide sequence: TGTGCCAGCAGCCTATTATTGAGTAACACTGAAGCTTTCTTT.

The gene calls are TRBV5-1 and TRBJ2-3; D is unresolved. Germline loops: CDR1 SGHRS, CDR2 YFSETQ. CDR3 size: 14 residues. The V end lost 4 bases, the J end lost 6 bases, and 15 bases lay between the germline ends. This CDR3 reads CASSPRPSRDTQYF. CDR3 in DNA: TGCGCCAGCAGCCCCCGCCCGAGCCGGGATACGCAGTATTTT.